This T cell receptor beta chain is from a study of shared clonotypes between healthy human individuals. Study as a whole: Per donor, three plates held CD4 naive cells, three held CD4 memory, two held CD8 naive and one held CD8 memory. Findings and limits, study-wide: Deeper or shallower sequencing was expected to change how clonotypes are shared among donors.

It was 200 to 250 ng DNA, about 30,000 T cell genomes, that sorted-subset replicate PCRs used. Profiled with immunoSEQ multiplex PCR; TCRdb holds only in-frame clones, not every one. The sample carries millions of clones, roughly 94% recorded once. Details on this clone: Its antigen is as yet unknown.

This sequence was found in a man aged 18 to 30 in good health. The sample comprised naive CD4+ T cells sorted from blood. Subset denoted: CD45RA+ positively selected.

CDR3 region: CASSLQGTMNTEAFF. CDR3 nucleotide sequence: TGTGCCAGCAGTCTACAGGGGACAATGAACACTGAAGCTTTCTTT. This rearrangement joins TRBV6-5 to TRBJ1-1; 7 bases align to TRBD1. Germline V gene data show CDR1 as MNHEY and CDR2 as SVGAGI. This CDR3 has 15 residues. Trimming took 5 bases from V and 0 from J; bases not matched to a gene: 6.